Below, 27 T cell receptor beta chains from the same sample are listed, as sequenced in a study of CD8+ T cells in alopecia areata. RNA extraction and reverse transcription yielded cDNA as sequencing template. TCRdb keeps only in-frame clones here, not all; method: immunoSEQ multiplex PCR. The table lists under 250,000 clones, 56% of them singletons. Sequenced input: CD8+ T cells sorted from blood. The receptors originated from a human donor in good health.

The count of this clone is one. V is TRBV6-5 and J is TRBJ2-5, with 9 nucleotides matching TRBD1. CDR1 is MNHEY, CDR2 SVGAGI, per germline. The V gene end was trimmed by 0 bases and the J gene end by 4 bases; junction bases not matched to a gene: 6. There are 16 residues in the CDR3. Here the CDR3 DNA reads TGTGCCAGCAGTTACTCAACGGGACAGGGAAGAGAGACCCAGTACTTC. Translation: CASSYSTGQGRETQYF.

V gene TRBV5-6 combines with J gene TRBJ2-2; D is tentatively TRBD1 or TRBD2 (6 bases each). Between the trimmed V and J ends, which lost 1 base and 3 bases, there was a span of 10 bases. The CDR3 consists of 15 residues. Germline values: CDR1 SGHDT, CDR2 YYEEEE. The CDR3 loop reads CASSLPRGHTGELFF. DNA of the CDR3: TGTGCCAGCAGCTTGCCCCGGGGGCACACCGGGGAGCTGTTTTTT.

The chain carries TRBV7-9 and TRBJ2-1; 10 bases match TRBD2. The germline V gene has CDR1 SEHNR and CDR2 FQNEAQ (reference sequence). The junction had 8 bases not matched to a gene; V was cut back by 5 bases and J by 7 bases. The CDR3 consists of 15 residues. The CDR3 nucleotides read TGTGCCAGCAGCGGGACTAGCGAGTTTATGAATGAGCAGTTCTTC. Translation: CASSGTSEFMNEQFF.

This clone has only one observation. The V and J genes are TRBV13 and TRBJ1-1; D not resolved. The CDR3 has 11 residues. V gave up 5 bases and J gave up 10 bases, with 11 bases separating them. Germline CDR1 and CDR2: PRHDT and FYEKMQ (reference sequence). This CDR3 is CASSPSIGAFF. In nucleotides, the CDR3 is TGTGCCAGCAGCCCTTCGATAGGAGCTTTCTTT.

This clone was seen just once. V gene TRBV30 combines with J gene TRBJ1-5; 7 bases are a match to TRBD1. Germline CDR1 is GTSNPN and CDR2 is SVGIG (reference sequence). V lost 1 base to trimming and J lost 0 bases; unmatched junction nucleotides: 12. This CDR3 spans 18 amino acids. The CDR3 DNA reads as TGTGCCTGGAGTGCAAAGAGGACAGGAGAGTATAGCAATCAGCCCCAGCATTTT. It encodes CAWSAKRTGEYSNQPQHF.

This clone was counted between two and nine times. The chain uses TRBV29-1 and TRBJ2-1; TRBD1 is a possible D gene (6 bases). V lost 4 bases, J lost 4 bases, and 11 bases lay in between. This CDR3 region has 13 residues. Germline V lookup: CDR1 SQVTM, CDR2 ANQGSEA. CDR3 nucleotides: TGCAGCGTTGTAGGGGGTAGATACAATGAGCAGTTCTTC. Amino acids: CSVVGGRYNEQFF.

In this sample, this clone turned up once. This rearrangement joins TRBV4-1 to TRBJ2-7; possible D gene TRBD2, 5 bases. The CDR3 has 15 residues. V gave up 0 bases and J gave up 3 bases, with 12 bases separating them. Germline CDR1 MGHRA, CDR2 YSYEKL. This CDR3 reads CASSQERRQFYEQYF. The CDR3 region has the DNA TGCGCCAGCAGCCAAGAAAGGAGGCAGTTCTACGAGCAGTACTTC.

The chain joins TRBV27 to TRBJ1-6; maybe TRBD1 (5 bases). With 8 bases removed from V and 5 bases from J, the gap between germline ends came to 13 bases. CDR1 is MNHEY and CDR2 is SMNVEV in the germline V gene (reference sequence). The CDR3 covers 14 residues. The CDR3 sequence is CASSIQVNNSPLHF. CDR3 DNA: TGTGCCAGCTCCATACAGGTGAATAATTCACCCCTCCACTTT.

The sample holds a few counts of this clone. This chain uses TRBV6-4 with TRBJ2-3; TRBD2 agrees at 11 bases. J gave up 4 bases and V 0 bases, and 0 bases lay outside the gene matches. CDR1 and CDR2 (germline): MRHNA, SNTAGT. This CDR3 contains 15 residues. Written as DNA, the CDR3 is TGTGCCAGCAGTGACTCTAGCGGGGGGGCAGATACGCAGTATTTT. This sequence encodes CASSDSSGGADTQYF.

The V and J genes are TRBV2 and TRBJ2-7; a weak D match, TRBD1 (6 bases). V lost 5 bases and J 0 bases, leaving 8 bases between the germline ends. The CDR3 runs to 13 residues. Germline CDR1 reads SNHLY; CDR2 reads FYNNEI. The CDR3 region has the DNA TGTGCCAGCAGTCTACAGGGCTCCTACGAGCAGTACTTC. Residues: CASSLQGSYEQYF. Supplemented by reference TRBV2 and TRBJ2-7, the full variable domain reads EPEVTQTPSHQVTQMGQEVILRCVPISNHLYFYWYRQILGQKVEFLVSFYNNEISEKSEIFDDQFSVERPDGSNFTLKIRSTKLEDSAMYFCASSLQGSYEQYFGPGTRLTVT.

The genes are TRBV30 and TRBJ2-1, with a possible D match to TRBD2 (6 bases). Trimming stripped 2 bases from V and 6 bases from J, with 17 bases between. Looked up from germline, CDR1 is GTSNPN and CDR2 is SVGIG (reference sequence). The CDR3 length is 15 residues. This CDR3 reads CAWSLHAGSGNEQFF. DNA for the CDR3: TGTGCCTGGAGTCTCCACGCGGGGTCTGGCAATGAGCAGTTCTTC.

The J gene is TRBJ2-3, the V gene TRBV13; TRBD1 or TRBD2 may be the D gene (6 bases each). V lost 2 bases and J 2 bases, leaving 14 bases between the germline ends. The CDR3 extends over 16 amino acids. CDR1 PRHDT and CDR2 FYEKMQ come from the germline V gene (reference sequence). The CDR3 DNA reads TGTGCCAGCAGCTTAAGGGGGGCCATTTTCACAGATACGCAGTATTTT. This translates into CASSLRGAIFTDTQYF.

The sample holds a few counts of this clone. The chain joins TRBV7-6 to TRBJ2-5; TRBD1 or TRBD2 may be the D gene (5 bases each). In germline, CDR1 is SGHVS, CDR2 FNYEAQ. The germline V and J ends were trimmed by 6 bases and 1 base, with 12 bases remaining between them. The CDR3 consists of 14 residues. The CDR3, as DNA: TGTGCCAGCAGTCCGGGACCCAGCCAAGAGACCCAGTACTTC. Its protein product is CASSPGPSQETQYF.

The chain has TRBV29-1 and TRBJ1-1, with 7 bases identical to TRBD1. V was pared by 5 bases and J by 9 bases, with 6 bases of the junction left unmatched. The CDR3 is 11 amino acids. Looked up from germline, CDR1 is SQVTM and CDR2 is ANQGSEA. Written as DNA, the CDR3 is TGCAGCGTTCGGCAGGGGGAAAAAGCTTTCTTT. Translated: CSVRQGEKAFF.

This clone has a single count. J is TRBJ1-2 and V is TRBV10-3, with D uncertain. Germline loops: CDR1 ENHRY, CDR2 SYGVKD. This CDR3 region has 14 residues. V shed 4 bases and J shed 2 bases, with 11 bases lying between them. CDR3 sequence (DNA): TGTGCCATCAGTGGCGCGCCGGACAACTATGGCTACACCTTC. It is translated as CAISGAPDNYGYTF.

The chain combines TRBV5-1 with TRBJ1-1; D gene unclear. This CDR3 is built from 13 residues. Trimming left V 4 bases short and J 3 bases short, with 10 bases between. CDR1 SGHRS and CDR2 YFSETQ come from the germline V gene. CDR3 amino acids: CASSPPAHTEAFF. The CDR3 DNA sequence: TGCGCCAGCAGCCCCCCCGCACACACTGAAGCTTTCTTT.

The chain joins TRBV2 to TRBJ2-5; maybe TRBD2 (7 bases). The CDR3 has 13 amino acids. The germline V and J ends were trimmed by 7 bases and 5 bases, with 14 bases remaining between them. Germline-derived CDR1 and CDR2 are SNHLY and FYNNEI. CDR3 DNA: TGTGCCAGCAACCCGGGGGGCCTGGAGACCCAGTACTTC. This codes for CASNPGGLETQYF.

CDR3 loop: CASSQGTSGVSTDTQYF. The CDR3 nucleotides are TGTGCCAGCAGTCAAGGGACTAGCGGGGTTAGCACAGATACGCAGTATTTT. The V call is TRBV27, the J call TRBJ2-3; 13 nucleotides match TRBD2. The CDR3 loop spans 17 amino acids. After removal of 5 bases from V and 0 bases from J, the junction contained 5 bases not matched to a gene. Germline CDR1 reads MNHEY; CDR2 reads SMNVEV (reference sequence).

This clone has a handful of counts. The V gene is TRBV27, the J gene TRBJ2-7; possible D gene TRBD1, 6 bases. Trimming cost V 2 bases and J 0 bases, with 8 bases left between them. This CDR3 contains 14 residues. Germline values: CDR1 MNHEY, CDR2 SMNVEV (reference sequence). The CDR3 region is CASSLRTASYEQYF. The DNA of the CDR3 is TGTGCCAGCAGTTTAAGGACAGCCTCCTACGAGCAGTACTTC.

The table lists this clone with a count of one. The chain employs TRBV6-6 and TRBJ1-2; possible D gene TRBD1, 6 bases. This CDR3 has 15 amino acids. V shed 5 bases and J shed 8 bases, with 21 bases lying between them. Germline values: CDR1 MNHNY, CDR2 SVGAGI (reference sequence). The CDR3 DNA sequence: TGTGCCAGCAGTCCCGACAGGATGGGTCGCGGGGGCTACACCTTC. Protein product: CASSPDRMGRGGYTF.

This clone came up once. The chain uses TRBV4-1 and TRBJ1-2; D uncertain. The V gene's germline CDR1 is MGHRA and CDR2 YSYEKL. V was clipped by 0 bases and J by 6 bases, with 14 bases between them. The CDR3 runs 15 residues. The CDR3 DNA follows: TGCGCCAGCAGCCAAGATTCGGCGGAAAACCATGGCTACACCTTC. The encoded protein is CASSQDSAENHGYTF.

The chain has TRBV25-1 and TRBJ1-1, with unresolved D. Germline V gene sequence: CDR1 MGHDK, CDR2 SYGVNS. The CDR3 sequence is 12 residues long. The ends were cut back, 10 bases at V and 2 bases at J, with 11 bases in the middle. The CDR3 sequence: CATSDGNTEAFF. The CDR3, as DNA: TGTGCCACCTCCGATGGAAACACTGAAGCTTTCTTT. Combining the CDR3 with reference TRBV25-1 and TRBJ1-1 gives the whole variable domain EADIYQTPRYLVIGTGKKITLECSQTMGHDKMYWYQQDPGMELHLIHYSYGVNSTEKGDLSSESTVSRIRTEHFPLTLESARPSHTSQYLCATSDGNTEAFFGQGTRLTVV.

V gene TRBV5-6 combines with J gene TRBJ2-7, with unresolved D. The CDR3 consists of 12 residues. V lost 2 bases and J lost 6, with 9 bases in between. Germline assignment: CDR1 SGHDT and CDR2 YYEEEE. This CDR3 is CASSFLGGEQYF. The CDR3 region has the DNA TGTGCCAGCAGCTTTTTAGGCGGCGAGCAGTACTTC.

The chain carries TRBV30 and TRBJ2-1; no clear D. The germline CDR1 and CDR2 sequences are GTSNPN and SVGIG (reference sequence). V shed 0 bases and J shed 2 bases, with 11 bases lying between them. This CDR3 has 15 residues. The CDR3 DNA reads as TGTGCCTGGAGTGTACAGAGTAGGACCTACAATGAGCAGTTCTTC. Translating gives CAWSVQSRTYNEQFF.

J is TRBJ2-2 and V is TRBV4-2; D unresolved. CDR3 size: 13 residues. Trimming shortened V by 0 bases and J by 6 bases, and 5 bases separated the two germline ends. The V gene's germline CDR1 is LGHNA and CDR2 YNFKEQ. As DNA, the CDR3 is TGTGCCAGCAGCCAAGATAAATCCGGGGAGCTGTTTTTT. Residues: CASSQDKSGELFF.

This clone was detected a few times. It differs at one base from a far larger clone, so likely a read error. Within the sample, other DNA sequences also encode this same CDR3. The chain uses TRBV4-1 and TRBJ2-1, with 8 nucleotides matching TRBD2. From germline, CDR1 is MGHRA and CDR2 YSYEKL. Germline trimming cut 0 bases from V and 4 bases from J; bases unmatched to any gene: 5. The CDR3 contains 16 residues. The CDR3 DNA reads TGCGCCAGCAGCCAAGATACCGGGGGGGGTTACAATGAGCAGTTCTTC. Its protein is CASSQDTGGGYNEQFF.

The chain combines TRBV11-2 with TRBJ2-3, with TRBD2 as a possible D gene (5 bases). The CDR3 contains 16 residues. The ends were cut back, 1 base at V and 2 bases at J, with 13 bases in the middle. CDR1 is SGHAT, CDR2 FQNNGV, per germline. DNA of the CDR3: TGTGCCAGCAGCTTAGCGGCTCGCGGGTACACAGATACGCAGTATTTT. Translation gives CASSLAARGYTDTQYF.